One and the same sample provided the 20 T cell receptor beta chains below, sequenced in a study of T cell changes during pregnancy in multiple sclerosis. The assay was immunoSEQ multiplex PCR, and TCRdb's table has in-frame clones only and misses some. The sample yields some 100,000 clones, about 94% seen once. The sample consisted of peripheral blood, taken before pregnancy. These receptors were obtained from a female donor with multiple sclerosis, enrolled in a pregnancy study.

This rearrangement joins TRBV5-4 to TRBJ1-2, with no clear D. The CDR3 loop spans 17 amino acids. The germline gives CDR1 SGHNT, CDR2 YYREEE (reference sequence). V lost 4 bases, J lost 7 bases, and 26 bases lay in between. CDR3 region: CASSPRAVGFPFFGYTF. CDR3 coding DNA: TGTGCCAGCAGCCCGCGGGCGGTGGGGTTCCCTTTTTTTGGCTACACCTTC.

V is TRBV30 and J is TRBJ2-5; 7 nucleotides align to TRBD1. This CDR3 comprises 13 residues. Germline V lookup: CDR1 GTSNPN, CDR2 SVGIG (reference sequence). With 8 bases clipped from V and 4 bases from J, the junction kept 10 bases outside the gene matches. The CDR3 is CAGAGGVGETQYF. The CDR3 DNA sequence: TGTGCCGGAGCAGGGGGAGTAGGAGAGACCCAGTACTTC.

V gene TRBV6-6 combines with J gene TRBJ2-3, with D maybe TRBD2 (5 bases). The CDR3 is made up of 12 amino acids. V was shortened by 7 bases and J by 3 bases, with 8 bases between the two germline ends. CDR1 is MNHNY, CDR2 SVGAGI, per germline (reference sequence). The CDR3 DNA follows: TGTGCCAGCACCCAGCGGACAGATACGCAGTATTTT. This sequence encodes CASTQRTDTQYF.

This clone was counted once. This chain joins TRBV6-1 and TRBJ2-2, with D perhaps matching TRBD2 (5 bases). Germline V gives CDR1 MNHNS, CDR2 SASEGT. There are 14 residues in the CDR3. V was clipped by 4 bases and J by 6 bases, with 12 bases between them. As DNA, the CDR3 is TGTGCCAGCAGTGCCTTACGGGGAGCCGGGGAGCTGTTTTTT. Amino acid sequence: CASSALRGAGELFF.

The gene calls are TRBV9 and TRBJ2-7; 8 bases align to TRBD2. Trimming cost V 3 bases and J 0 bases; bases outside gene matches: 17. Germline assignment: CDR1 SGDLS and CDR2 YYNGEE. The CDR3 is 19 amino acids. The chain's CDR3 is CASSEGDKAGALRSYEQYF. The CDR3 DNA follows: TGTGCCAGCAGCGAGGGGGACAAAGCGGGAGCATTGCGCTCCTACGAGCAGTACTTC. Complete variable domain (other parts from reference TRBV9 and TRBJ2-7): DSGVTQTPKHLITATGQRVTLRCSPRSGDLSVYWYQQSLDQGLQFLIQYYNGEERAKGNILERFSAQQFPDLHSELNLSSLELGDSALYFCASSEGDKAGALRSYEQYFGPGTRLTVT.

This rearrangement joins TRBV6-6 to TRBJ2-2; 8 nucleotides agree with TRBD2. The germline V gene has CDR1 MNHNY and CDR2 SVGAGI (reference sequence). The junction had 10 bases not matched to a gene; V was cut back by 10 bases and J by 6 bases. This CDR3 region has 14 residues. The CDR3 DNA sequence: TGTGCCACCCTCATCCCTAGCGGGTCCGGGGAGCTGTTTTTT. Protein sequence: CATLIPSGSGELFF.

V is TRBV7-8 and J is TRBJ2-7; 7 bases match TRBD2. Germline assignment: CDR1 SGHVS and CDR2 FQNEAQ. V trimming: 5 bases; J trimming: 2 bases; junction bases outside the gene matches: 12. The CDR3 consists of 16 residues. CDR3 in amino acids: CASSRGRTRLAYEQYF. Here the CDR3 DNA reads TGTGCCAGCAGCCGCGGTAGGACTAGACTCGCCTACGAGCAGTACTTC.

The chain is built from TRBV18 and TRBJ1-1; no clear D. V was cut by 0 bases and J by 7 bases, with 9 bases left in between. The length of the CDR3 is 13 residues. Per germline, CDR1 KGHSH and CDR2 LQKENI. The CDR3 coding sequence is TGTGCCAGCTCACCACCCTCCGGGAGTGAAGCTTTCTTT. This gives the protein CASSPPSGSEAFF.

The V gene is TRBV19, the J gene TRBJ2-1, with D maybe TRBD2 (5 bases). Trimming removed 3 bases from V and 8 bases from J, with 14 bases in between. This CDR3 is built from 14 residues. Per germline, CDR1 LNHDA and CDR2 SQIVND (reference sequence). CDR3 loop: CASSILSGVDEQFF. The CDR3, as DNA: TGTGCCAGTAGTATCTTATCCGGGGTCGATGAGCAGTTCTTC.

The CDR3 coding sequence is TGTGCCAGCAGCGTAGCGGGAAAGGGCTATGGCTACACCTTC. It is translated as CASSVAGKGYGYTF. This chain links TRBV9 with TRBJ1-2; no clear D. The CDR3 spans 14 residues. Per germline, CDR1 SGDLS and CDR2 YYNGEE. The V gene lost 0 bases and the J gene lost 4 bases, with 10 bases spanning the gap.

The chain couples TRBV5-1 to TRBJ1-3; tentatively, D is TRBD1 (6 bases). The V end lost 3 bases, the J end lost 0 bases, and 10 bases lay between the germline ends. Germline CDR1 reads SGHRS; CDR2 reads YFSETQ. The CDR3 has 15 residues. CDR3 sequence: CASSYDRTSGNTIYF. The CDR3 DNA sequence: TGCGCCAGCAGCTATGACAGGACCTCTGGAAACACCATATATTTT.

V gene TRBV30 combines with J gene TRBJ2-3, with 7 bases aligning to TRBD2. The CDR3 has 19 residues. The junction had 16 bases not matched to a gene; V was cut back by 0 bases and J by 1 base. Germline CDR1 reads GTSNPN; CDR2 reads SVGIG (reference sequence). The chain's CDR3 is CAWSVRNGRSFGRTDTQYF. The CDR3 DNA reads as TGTGCCTGGAGTGTACGTAACGGGAGGTCCTTCGGGCGCACAGATACGCAGTATTTT.

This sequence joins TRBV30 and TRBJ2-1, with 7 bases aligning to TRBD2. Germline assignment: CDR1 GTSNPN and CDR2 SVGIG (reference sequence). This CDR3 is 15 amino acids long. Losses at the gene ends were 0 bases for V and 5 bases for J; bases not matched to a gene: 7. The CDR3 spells CAWSVLTSVDNEQFF. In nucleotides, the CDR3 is TGTGCCTGGAGTGTACTAACTAGCGTAGACAATGAGCAGTTCTTC.

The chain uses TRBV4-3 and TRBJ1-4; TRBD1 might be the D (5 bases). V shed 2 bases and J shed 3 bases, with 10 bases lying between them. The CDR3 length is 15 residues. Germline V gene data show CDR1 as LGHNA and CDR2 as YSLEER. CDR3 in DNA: TGCGCCAGCAGCCAATCCCCACAGGCTAATGAAAAACTGTTTTTT. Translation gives CASSQSPQANEKLFF.

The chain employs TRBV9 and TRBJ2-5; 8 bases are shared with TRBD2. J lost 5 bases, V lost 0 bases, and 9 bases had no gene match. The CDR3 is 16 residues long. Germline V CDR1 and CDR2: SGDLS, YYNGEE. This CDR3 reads CASSVATGGGRETQYF. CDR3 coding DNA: TGTGCCAGCAGCGTAGCTACGGGGGGGGGTAGGGAGACCCAGTACTTC.

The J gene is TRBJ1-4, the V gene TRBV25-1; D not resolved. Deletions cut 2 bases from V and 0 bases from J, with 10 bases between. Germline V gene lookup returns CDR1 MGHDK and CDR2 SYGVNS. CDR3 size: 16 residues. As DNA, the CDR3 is TGTGCCAGCAGTGAAAGACCGGGTGCAACTAATGAAAAACTGTTTTTT. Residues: CASSERPGATNEKLFF.

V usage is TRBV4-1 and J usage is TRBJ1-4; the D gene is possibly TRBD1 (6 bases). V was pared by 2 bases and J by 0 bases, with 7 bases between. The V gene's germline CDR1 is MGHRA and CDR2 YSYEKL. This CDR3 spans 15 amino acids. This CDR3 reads CASSQPGATNEKLFF. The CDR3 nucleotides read TGCGCCAGCAGCCAACCAGGGGCAACTAATGAAAAACTGTTTTTT.

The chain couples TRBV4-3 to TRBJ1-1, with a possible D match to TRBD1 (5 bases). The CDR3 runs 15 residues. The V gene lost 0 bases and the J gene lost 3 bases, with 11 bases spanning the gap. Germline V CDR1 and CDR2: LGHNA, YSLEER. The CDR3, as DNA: TGCGCCAGCAGCCAAGAGGTCAGGGCGTACACTGAAGCTTTCTTT. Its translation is CASSQEVRAYTEAFF.

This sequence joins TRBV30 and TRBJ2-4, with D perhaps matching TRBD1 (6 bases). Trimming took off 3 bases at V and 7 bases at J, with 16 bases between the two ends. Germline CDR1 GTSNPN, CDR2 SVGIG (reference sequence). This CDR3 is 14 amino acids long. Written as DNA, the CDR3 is TGTGCCTGGAGCCTTACAGGGTGGGAGAACATTCAGTACTTC. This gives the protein CAWSLTGWENIQYF.

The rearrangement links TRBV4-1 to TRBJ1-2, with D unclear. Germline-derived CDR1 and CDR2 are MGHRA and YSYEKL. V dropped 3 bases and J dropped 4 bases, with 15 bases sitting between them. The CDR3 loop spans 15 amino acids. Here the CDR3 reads CASSQGDDLVYGYTF. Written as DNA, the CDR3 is TGCGCCAGCAGCCAGGGAGACGACCTGGTCTATGGCTACACCTTC.